A selection of T cell receptor beta chains follows, all from one sample in a study of technical replicates of blood from a few donors. Profiling relied on immunoSEQ multiplex PCR, and the TCRdb table lists in-frame clones only, not all of them. The sample has 60,000 to 80,000 clones; roughly 92% are singletons. The sequencing input was T cells isolated from PBMCs. These receptor sequences come from a human donor in good health. Each CDR3 is given with its conserved first and last residue. The order of the fields is clone size, D gene, J gene, V gene, CDR3 DNA, CDR3 protein. A D gene is named only where the DNA matches it firmly. Some rows have no size entry. The others give once, few or many, or a class for an expanded clone.

clone size: .
D gene: .
J gene: TRBJ2-7
V gene: TRBV15
CDR3 DNA: TGTGCCACCAGCAGAGGATTGGCGGAGAGCTCCTACGAGCAGTACTTC
CDR3 protein: CATSRGLAESSYEQYF

clone size: .
D gene: .
J gene: TRBJ1-5
V gene: TRBV4-2
CDR3 DNA: TGTGCCAGCAGCCAAGAAAAGCAGGGCAATCAGCCCCAGCATTTT
CDR3 protein: CASSQEKQGNQPQHF

clone size: .
D gene: TRBD2
J gene: TRBJ2-5
V gene: TRBV16
CDR3 DNA: TGTGCCAGCAAACATCTAGCGGGAGAAGAGACCCAGTACTTC
CDR3 protein: CASKHLAGEETQYF

clone size: .
D gene: .
J gene: TRBJ2-1
V gene: TRBV27
CDR3 DNA: TGTGCCGTTCGACCGCGGGGCTCCTACAATGAGCAGTTCTTC
CDR3 protein: CAVRPRGSYNEQFF

clone size: .
D gene: .
J gene: TRBJ2-7
V gene: TRBV25-1
CDR3 DNA: TGTGCCAGCAGTTTTCAACAGGTGGCCCCCTACGAGCAGTACTTC
CDR3 protein: CASSFQQVAPYEQYF

clone size: .
D gene: TRBD2
J gene: TRBJ2-7
V gene: TRBV7-2
CDR3 DNA: TGTGCCAGCAGCCCGCGTCGACTAGCGGATACCTACGAGCAGTACTTC
CDR3 protein: CASSPRRLADTYEQYF

clone size: once
D gene: .
J gene: TRBJ1-1
V gene: TRBV7-8
CDR3 DNA: TGTGCCAGCAGTTTCCGGGAGAACACTGAAGCTTTCTTT
CDR3 protein: CASSFRENTEAFF

clone size: .
D gene: .
J gene: TRBJ1-4
V gene: TRBV5-6
CDR3 DNA: TGTGCCAGCAGCTTGGGGCAGATTAATGAAAAACTGTTTTTT
CDR3 protein: CASSLGQINEKLFF

clone size: few
D gene: TRBD1
J gene: TRBJ1-3
V gene: TRBV19
CDR3 DNA: TGTGCCAGTAGTATAGACTTGACAGGGCCCGGAAACACCATATATTTT
CDR3 protein: CASSIDLTGPGNTIYF

clone size: .
D gene: TRBD1
J gene: TRBJ1-3
V gene: TRBV9
CDR3 DNA: TGTGCCAGCAGCGTTACAGGGGAATATGGAAACACCATATATTTT
CDR3 protein: CASSVTGEYGNTIYF

clone size: once
D gene: TRBD2
J gene: TRBJ2-1
V gene: TRBV13
CDR3 DNA: TGTGCCAGCAGCCGGACTAGCGGGAGGGCTAACAATGAGCAGTTCTTC
CDR3 protein: CASSRTSGRANNEQFF

clone size: .
D gene: .
J gene: TRBJ1-2
V gene: TRBV7-9
CDR3 DNA: TGTGCCAGCATCAAACTCGGGGGGCCCTATGGCTACACCTTC
CDR3 protein: CASIKLGGPYGYTF

clone size: once
D gene: .
J gene: TRBJ2-1
V gene: TRBV5-6
CDR3 DNA: TGTGCCAGCAGCTCCGAGCGGGCCACAATAAACGAGCAGTTCTTC
CDR3 protein: CASSSERATINEQFF

clone size: .
D gene: .
J gene: TRBJ2-1
V gene: TRBV27
CDR3 DNA: TGTGCCAGCAGTTACAAGACTCCAGTCTCCTACAATGAGCAGTTCTTC
CDR3 protein: CASSYKTPVSYNEQFF

clone size: once
D gene: .
J gene: TRBJ1-1
V gene: TRBV9
CDR3 DNA: TGTGCCAGCAGCGAAGACGGCGGTTATAGTCCTAACACTGAAGCTTTCTTT
CDR3 protein: CASSEDGGYSPNTEAFF

clone size: .
D gene: .
J gene: TRBJ1-2
V gene: TRBV7-8
CDR3 DNA: TGTGCCAGCAGCCCCACCCGGGGGAGGGGAGGTGGCTACACCTTC
CDR3 protein: CASSPTRGRGGGYTF

clone size: .
D gene: .
J gene: TRBJ2-5
V gene: TRBV28
CDR3 DNA: TGTGCCAGCAGTACCATCTCATCTCAGTCAGGCGCAGAGACCCAGTACTTC
CDR3 protein: CASSTISSQSGAETQYF

clone size: .
D gene: TRBD2
J gene: TRBJ2-1
V gene: TRBV2
CDR3 DNA: TGTGCCAGCAGTCGGCTAGCGGGAGGTTCGAGTGAGCAGTTCTTC
CDR3 protein: CASSRLAGGSSEQFF

clone size: .
D gene: .
J gene: TRBJ2-7
V gene: TRBV14
CDR3 DNA: TGTGCCAGCAGCCAAGTTAGCCACGAGCAGTACTTC
CDR3 protein: CASSQVSHEQYF

clone size: .
D gene: .
J gene: TRBJ2-3
V gene: TRBV12-5
CDR3 DNA: TGTGCTAGTGGTTTGGGGCGGGCCACAGATACGCAGTATTTT
CDR3 protein: CASGLGRATDTQYF

clone size: .
D gene: TRBD2
J gene: TRBJ2-1
V gene: TRBV28
CDR3 DNA: TGTGCCAGCAGGAATCTAGCGGGAGGGAGAGATGAGCAGTTCTTC
CDR3 protein: CASRNLAGGRDEQFF

clone size: .
D gene: TRBD1
J gene: TRBJ2-5
V gene: TRBV11-2
CDR3 DNA: TGTGCCAGCAGCTTAGGCCTTGGGACAGGGGATCTCCAAGAGACCCAGTACTTC
CDR3 protein: CASSLGLGTGDLQETQYF

clone size: .
D gene: .
J gene: TRBJ2-7
V gene: TRBV6-6
CDR3 DNA: TGTGCCAGCAGCCCAGGGCGTTCCTACGAGCAGTACTTC
CDR3 protein: CASSPGRSYEQYF

clone size: .
D gene: .
J gene: TRBJ2-7
V gene: TRBV7-9
CDR3 DNA: TGTGCCAGCAGCTTACTTGTAGGGGCAAGCTACGAGCAGTACTTC
CDR3 protein: CASSLLVGASYEQYF